The clone carrying this T cell receptor (beta chain) appeared many times. Its cognate antigen is unknown. This sample is part of a study of quantifying T cell responses using KT2 cells. Study in general: Reverse transcription used primers in the TCR alpha and beta constant regions. A predetermined fluorescence threshold ended the second PCR, run as a qPCR.

A range of KT2-to-PBMC ratios was made using fixed PBMC numbers. Germline-derived CDR1 and CDR2 are GTSNPN and SVGIG (reference sequence). The CDR3 covers 13 residues. With 0 bases removed from V and 2 bases from J, the gap between germline ends came to 8 bases. An oligo carrying a UMI was ligated to the cDNA 3' end. First-round PCR used three to five cycles and beta primers RC1.1 and RC1.2 covering TRBC1 and TRBC2. From the second PCR onward, TCR alpha and beta chains were processed separately. TCRdb re-called the UMI-ligation and nested PCR reads with MiXCR, one entry per CDR3 protein. In the table there are 25,000 to 35,000 distinct CDR3 sequences, 10% of which are singletons. Study-wide findings and caveats: KT2 clone alpha and beta sequence counts scaled linearly with input KT2 cell number.

The rearrangement links TRBV30 to TRBJ2-7; no reliable D call. The sequence was obtained from a human donor. Sequenced material: PBMCs spiked with cells of the T cell clone KT2. CDR3 loop: CAWSVSVTYEQYF. CDR3 in DNA: TGTGCCTGGAGTGTCTCAGTTACCTACGAGCAGTACTTC.